The next 32 T cell receptor beta chains were all read from a single sample in a study of post-analysis software for immune sequencing data. Points from the study as a whole: TRBV5-6, TRBV5-1 and TRBV20-1 were among about 5 TRBV segments more frequent in patients than controls.

Tagging with unique molecular identifiers was a feature of the TCR beta cDNA libraries. MiXCR was run by TCRdb on the PCR reads, yielding one entry per CDR3 protein. The sample has some 700,000 distinct CDR3 sequences, 55% to 70% seen once. These TCRs' antigens remain unknown. Sequencing input: blood. These receptors all stem from a girl aged 2-10 years with multiple sclerosis.

This clonotype occurred a few times. The chain is built from TRBV29-1 and TRBJ1-2; D gene ambiguous. The germline V gene encodes CDR1 SQVTM and CDR2 ANQGSEA. The CDR3 spans 15 residues. Deletions cut 3 bases from V and 2 bases from J, with 16 bases between. CDR3 DNA sequence: TGCAGCGTTGACTACCCCCTGGACGGGAACTATGGCTACACCTTC. It codes for CSVDYPLDGNYGYTF.

The sample holds a few counts of this clonotype. J is TRBJ2-5 and V is TRBV6-2 or TRBV6-3; 7 nucleotides align to TRBD2. Germline V CDR1 and CDR2: MNHEY, SVGEGT. The junction had 13 bases not matched to a gene; V was cut back by 6 bases and J by 0 bases. This CDR3 is 17 amino acids long. The CDR3 DNA reads as TGTGCCAGCAGGCCCCCTCCTTTTCTAGCGGACCAAGAGACCCAGTACTTC. This codes for CASRPPPFLADQETQYF.

This sequence joins TRBV20-1 and TRBJ1-1; D is unclear. CDR3 length equals 14 residues. From germline, CDR1 is DFQATT and CDR2 SNEGSKA (reference sequence). V dropped 2 bases and J dropped 3 bases, with 13 bases sitting between them. The CDR3 DNA is TGCAGTGCTAGAATTAGGAGGGTGGACACTGAAGCTTTCTTT. Translated: CSARIRRVDTEAFF.

The chain carries TRBV7-2 and TRBJ2-4; 8 nucleotides align to TRBD1. The CDR3 length is 15 residues. V dropped 5 bases and J dropped 8; count of bases not matched to a gene: 11. Germline assignment: CDR1 SGHTA and CDR2 FQGNSA. CDR3 in DNA: TGTGCCAGCAGCCCGCAGGGGGCGCGTGTAGACATTCAGTACTTC. Protein product: CASSPQGARVDIQYF. Full variable domain (remainder filled in from reference TRBV7-2 and TRBJ2-4): GAGVSQSPSNKVTEKGKDVELRCDPISGHTALYWYRQSLGQGLEFLIYFQGNSAPDKSGLPSDRFSAERTGGSVSTLTIQRTQQEDSAVYLCASSPQGARVDIQYFGAGTRLSVL.

The count of this clonotype is one. V gene TRBV24-1 combines with J gene TRBJ2-3; 7 bases map to TRBD1. This CDR3 is built from 13 residues. The junction had 2 bases not matched to a gene; V was cut back by 7 bases and J by 2 bases. CDR1 is KGHDR, CDR2 SFDVKD, per germline. The CDR3 spells CATRGTVTDTQYF. For the CDR3, the DNA is TGTGCCACCAGAGGGACAGTCACAGATACGCAGTATTTT.

This clonotype was detected a few times. The chain links TRBV10-3 to TRBJ2-1; the match to TRBD2 covers 14 bases. V dropped 9 bases and J dropped 1; count of bases not matched to a gene: 2. Germline CDR1 and CDR2: ENHRY and SYGVKD. The CDR3 is 15 residues long. DNA of the CDR3: TGTGCCATTAGGACTAGCGGGGGGTCCTACAATGAGCAGTTCTTC. It encodes CAIRTSGGSYNEQFF.

With regard to this clonotype: Just one base apart from a much larger clone, this may be a read error. The chain is built from TRBV5-4 and TRBJ1-1; tentative D call: TRBD1 (5 bases). The germline V gene encodes CDR1 SGHNT and CDR2 YYREEE (reference sequence). Trimming left V 4 bases short and J 1 base short, with 8 bases between. The length of the CDR3 is 13 residues. For the CDR3, the DNA is TGTGCCAGCAGCATACAGGAGAACACTGAAGCTTTCTTT. Protein sequence: CASSIQENTEAFF.

This chain connects TRBV7-6 to TRBJ2-1, with a weak D call TRBD2 (7 bases). V lost 8 bases, J lost 4 bases, and 24 bases lay in between. Germline lookup yields CDR1 SGHVS and CDR2 FNYEAQ. The CDR3 sequence is 17 residues long. CDR3 region: CASATIEGGLTYNEQFF. DNA of the CDR3: TGTGCCAGCGCTACAATAGAGGGGGGGCTAACTTACAATGAGCAGTTCTTC. Filled out from reference TRBV7-6 and TRBJ2-1, the complete variable domain reads GAGVSQSPRYKVTKRGQDVALRCDPISGHVSLYWYRQALGQGPEFLTYFNYEAQQDKSGLPNDRFSAERPEGSISTLTIQRTEQRDSAMYRCASATIEGGLTYNEQFFGPGTRLTVL.

The V and J genes are TRBV7-8 and TRBJ2-7; D not certain. CDR1 and CDR2 (germline): SGHVS, FQNEAQ. Trimming took off 8 bases at V and 0 bases at J, with 20 bases between the two ends. The CDR3 length is 16 residues. The CDR3 protein is CASRPGITISSYEQYF. Written as DNA, the CDR3 is TGTGCCAGCCGACCTGGGATCACGATTAGCTCCTACGAGCAGTACTTC.

The genes are TRBV29-1 and TRBJ2-3; D gene uncertain. Between the trimmed V and J ends, which lost 0 bases and 2 bases, there was a span of 9 bases. Germline V gene data show CDR1 as SQVTM and CDR2 as ANQGSEA. This CDR3 has 14 residues. CDR3 in amino acids: CSVEDGGATDTQYF. Here the CDR3 DNA reads TGCAGCGTTGAAGATGGTGGTGCCACAGATACGCAGTATTTT.

This sequence joins TRBV12-3 or TRBV12-4 and TRBJ1-5; D possibly corresponds to TRBD1 (5 bases). Trimming shortened V by 5 bases and J by 2 bases, and 13 bases separated the two germline ends. The CDR3 has 15 amino acids. The CDR3 here is CASSDQGTGNQPQHF. The DNA for the CDR3 is TGTGCCAGCAGTGACCAGGGTACAGGCAATCAGCCCCAGCATTTT.

The chain combines TRBV9 with TRBJ1-5, with 9 positions matching TRBD1. The CDR3 extends over 18 amino acids. Germline V gene lookup returns CDR1 SGDLS and CDR2 YYNGEE. J was trimmed by 4 bases and V by 4 bases; bases with no gene match: 15. This CDR3 is CASSFRPGQGATNQPQHF. CDR3 bases: TGTGCCAGCAGCTTTAGACCGGGACAGGGCGCCACTAATCAGCCCCAGCATTTT.

The CDR3 region has the DNA TGTGCCAGCAGCCTCTATAGGTTCTACGAGCAGTACTTC. Residues: CASSLYRFYEQYF. The V gene is TRBV7-2, the J gene TRBJ2-4; D not resolved. TRBJ2-7 explains the end of the DNA better; the J call may be wrong. Germline assignment: CDR1 SGHTA and CDR2 FQGNSA. The CDR3 is 13 residues long.

The chain employs TRBV7-3 and TRBJ2-2; D unresolved. Germline CDR1 SGHTA, CDR2 FQGTGA. This CDR3 comprises 13 residues. V dropped 2 bases and J dropped 6 bases, with 7 bases sitting between them. The CDR3 coding sequence is TGTGCCAGCAGCTTATTAAGTGCCGGGGAGCTGTTTTTT. This sequence encodes CASSLLSAGELFF.

J is TRBJ2-3 and V is TRBV5-5; D gene ambiguous. CDR1 and CDR2 (germline): SGHKS, YYEKEE (reference sequence). The V end lost 4 bases, the J end lost 2 bases, and 8 bases lay between the germline ends. The CDR3 runs 13 residues. CDR3 residues: CASSQRTTDTQYF. DNA for the CDR3: TGTGCCAGCAGCCAAAGGACCACAGATACGCAGTATTTT.

The V and J genes are TRBV6-5 and TRBJ1-1, with D possibly TRBD1 on 5 matching bases. The germline gives CDR1 MNHEY, CDR2 SVGAGI. The CDR3 runs 13 residues. Between the trimmed V and J ends, which lost 7 bases and 9 bases, there was a span of 18 bases. The CDR3 DNA sequence: TGTGCCAGCACCACTATTACGGAGGGGAAAGCTTTCTTT. This gives the protein CASTTITEGKAFF.

The chain recombines TRBV7-9 with TRBJ2-1, with D maybe TRBD2 (6 bases). V was clipped by 5 bases and J by 8 bases, with 16 bases between them. The length of the CDR3 is 14 residues. Germline-derived CDR1 and CDR2 are SEHNR and FQNEAQ (reference sequence). This CDR3 reads CASSPPFGGDEQFF. The CDR3 DNA sequence: TGTGCCAGCAGCCCTCCCTTCGGAGGGGATGAGCAGTTCTTC.

This clonotype came up a few times. The chain has TRBV20-1 and TRBJ2-1, with 11 bases lining up with TRBD2. The length of the CDR3 is 16 residues. CDR1 is DFQATT and CDR2 is SNEGSKA in the germline V gene (reference sequence). The J segment lost 0 bases and the V segment lost 5 bases, leaving 6 bases of the junction unmatched. CDR3 coding DNA: TGCAGTGCTCCCTCGACTAGCGGGGTCTCCTACAATGAGCAGTTCTTC. Protein: CSAPSTSGVSYNEQFF.

The chain has TRBV4-1 and TRBJ2-1, with D perhaps TRBD2 (6 bases). CDR3 length: 16 amino acids. CDR1 is MGHRA, CDR2 YSYEKL, per germline. The V gene lost 1 base and the J gene lost 1 base, with 11 bases spanning the gap. The CDR3 protein is CASSQGLEGSYNEQFF. The CDR3 DNA is TGCGCCAGCAGCCAAGGACTAGAGGGTTCCTACAATGAGCAGTTCTTC.

The J gene is TRBJ2-5, the V gene TRBV19, with D perhaps TRBD2 (5 bases). Looked up from germline, CDR1 is LNHDA and CDR2 is SQIVND (reference sequence). The CDR3 contains 14 residues. V was clipped by 10 bases and J by 4 bases, with 19 bases between them. This CDR3 is CATQEPRTGETQYF. The CDR3 nucleotides read TGTGCCACCCAAGAGCCCCGGACTGGAGAGACCCAGTACTTC.

J is TRBJ2-2 and V is TRBV19; 8 nucleotides align to TRBD1. V lost 7 bases to trimming and J lost 3 bases; unmatched junction nucleotides: 1. CDR1 is LNHDA and CDR2 is SQIVND in the germline V gene (reference sequence). CDR3 length: 13 residues. This CDR3 reads CASMDRDTGELFF. The CDR3 DNA reads as TGTGCCAGTATGGACAGGGACACCGGGGAGCTGTTTTTT.

The chain couples TRBV12-5 to TRBJ2-5; 11 bases are shared with TRBD2. The V gene end was trimmed by 3 bases and the J gene end by 6 bases; junction bases not matched to a gene: 6. CDR3 length: 15 amino acids. CDR1 and CDR2 (germline): LGHNT, FRNRAP. The CDR3 DNA follows: TGTGCTAGTGGTTTACTAGCGGGAGACCCAAAGACCCAGTACTTC. It specifies CASGLLAGDPKTQYF.

In nucleotides, the CDR3 is TGCAGTGCTAGAGGTGGACAGGATTCTAACTATGGCTACACCTTC. Protein: CSARGGQDSNYGYTF. The chain recombines TRBV20-1 with TRBJ1-2; the match to TRBD1 covers 7 bases. Germline trimming cut 1 base from V and 0 bases from J; bases unmatched to any gene: 5. Germline CDR1 DFQATT, CDR2 SNEGSKA (reference sequence). CDR3 length: 15 residues.

The rearrangement links TRBV20-1 to TRBJ2-3; D is perhaps TRBD1 (5 bases). Trimming removed 3 bases from V and 1 base from J, with 8 bases in between. Germline CDR1 and CDR2: DFQATT and SNEGSKA (reference sequence). This CDR3 is built from 13 residues. CDR3 bases: TGCAGTGCTAGGAGCAGGGGCACAGATACGCAGTATTTT. Its translation is CSARSRGTDTQYF.

This clonotype was seen just once. The chain carries TRBV4-2 and TRBJ1-4; D remains ambiguous. V was shortened by 4 bases and J by 5 bases, with 5 bases between the two germline ends. Germline CDR1 reads LGHNA; CDR2 reads YNFKEQ. The CDR3 is 12 residues long. The chain's CDR3 is CASSPRNEKLFF. In DNA, the CDR3 is TGTGCCAGCAGCCCGCGAAATGAAAAACTGTTTTTT.

The CDR3 coding sequence is TGTGCCAGCAGTGGGACAGGGTTGATAAGTGAGCAGTTCTTC. Translation gives CASSGTGLISEQFF. This rearrangement joins TRBV25-1 to TRBJ2-1; 8 bases are shared with TRBD1. Germline V gives CDR1 MGHDK, CDR2 SYGVNS. The CDR3 covers 14 residues. Trimming at V came to 4 bases and at J to 9 bases, leaving 8 bases not matched to a gene. Using reference TRBV25-1 and TRBJ2-1 for the parts outside the CDR3, the full variable domain is EADIYQTPRYLVIGTGKKITLECSQTMGHDKMYWYQQDPGMELHLIHYSYGVNSTEKGDLSSESTVSRIRTEHFPLTLESARPSHTSQYLCASSGTGLISEQFFGPGTRLTVL.

This sequence joins TRBV7-4 and TRBJ2-5, with D perhaps being TRBD1 or TRBD2 (5 bases each). Germline assignment: CDR1 SGHVT and CDR2 SQSDAQ. V lost 5 bases, J lost 2 bases, and 15 bases lay in between. CDR3 length equals 15 residues. CDR3 nucleotide sequence: TGTGCCAGCAGCGGGGACGGGACCAAACAAGAGACCCAGTACTTC. Protein: CASSGDGTKQETQYF.

V is TRBV15 and J is TRBJ2-3, with D perhaps assigned TRBD1 or TRBD2 (5 bases each). V was pared by 2 bases and J by 6 bases, with 9 bases between. Germline-derived CDR1 and CDR2 are LNHNV and YYDKDF (reference sequence). This CDR3 has 13 amino acids. The CDR3 DNA reads TGTGCCACCAGCAGAACGGGGACGGATACGCAGTATTTT. Its translation is CATSRTGTDTQYF. The complete variable domain, with remaining parts taken from reference TRBV15 and TRBJ2-3, reads DAMVIQNPRYQVTQFGKPVTLSCSQTLNHNVMYWYQQKSSQAPKLLFHYYDKDFNNEADTPDNFQSRRPNTSFCFLDIRSPGLGDTAMYLCATSRTGTDTQYFGPGTRLTVL.

The chain couples TRBV4-1 to TRBJ2-3, with 7 bases aligning to TRBD2. CDR3 length: 18 residues. V dropped 0 bases and J dropped 3; count of bases not matched to a gene: 12. Germline loops: CDR1 MGHRA, CDR2 YSYEKL. Here the CDR3 reads CASSQEEDRGSWTDTQYF. CDR3 nucleotide sequence: TGCGCCAGCAGCCAAGAAGAGGATCGCGGGAGTTGGACAGATACGCAGTATTTT.

The V gene is TRBV12-3 or TRBV12-4, the J gene TRBJ1-5; D perhaps matches TRBD1 (6 bases). V lost 1 base, J lost 3 bases, and 10 bases lay in between. CDR3 length equals 15 residues. The CDR3 loop reads CASSLGGGVNQPQHF. In DNA, the CDR3 is TGTGCCAGCAGTTTAGGAGGGGGTGTCAATCAGCCCCAGCATTTT.

This clonotype was detected only a few times. The genes are TRBV12-3 or TRBV12-4 and TRBJ2-2; D might be TRBD1 (6 bases). The CDR3 has 16 residues. V gave up 5 bases and J gave up 2 bases, with 15 bases separating them. The CDR3 bases are TGTGCCAGCAGTCGCCGCACAGGGACCAACACCGGGGAGCTGTTTTTT. It encodes CASSRRTGTNTGELFF.

The chain is built from TRBV6-1 and TRBJ2-3; 7 bases line up with TRBD2. The J segment lost 4 bases and the V segment lost 6 bases, leaving 10 bases of the junction unmatched. Germline V gives CDR1 MNHNS, CDR2 SASEGT. This CDR3 has 15 amino acids. CDR3 DNA: TGTGCCAGCAGCCCGGGGACTACCTCGTCAGATACGCAGTATTTT. This sequence encodes CASSPGTTSSDTQYF.